Sequencing of this T cell receptor beta chain was carried out in a study of CD8 T cells in ankylosing spondylitis. Broader study findings: Seven or eight highly homologous variants formed a TCR beta motif that appeared characteristic of ankylosing spondylitis blood. Significant enrichment of disease-linked clones was reported in matched ankylosing spondylitis synovial fluid.

This clonotype occurred a few times. Antigen specificity is unknown. TCRdb re-derived calls from the 5' RACE reads in MiXCR, one entry per CDR3 protein. The sample records roughly 440,000 distinct CDR3 sequences, about a sixth being singletons. The receptor was derived from a male donor with ankylosing spondylitis. What was sequenced was blood, either unsorted or a sorted T cell fraction (not recorded which).

The chain's CDR3 is CASSPRTELAGTNEKLFF. CDR3 in DNA: TGTGCCAGCAGTCCCAGGACGGAACTGGCGGGCACTAATGAAAAACTGTTTTTT. The chain couples TRBV12-3 or TRBV12-4 to TRBJ1-4; D not resolved. This CDR3 region has 18 residues. V was pared by 5 bases and J by 2 bases, with 21 bases between.